The 18 T cell receptor beta chains below come from one sample, sequenced in a study of T cells in Graves' hyperthyroidism and ophthalmopathy. What was amplified from RNA transcripts were TCR beta CDR3 regions. TCR CDR3 underwent first-round RT-PCR with the HTBI primer set. MiXCR was run by TCRdb on the multiplex PCR reads, yielding one entry per CDR3 protein. The profile shows approximately 530,000 distinct CDR3 sequences, 16% of them singletons. Input material: blood. These receptors were collected from a young woman with Graves' hyperthyroidism.

This clonotype was seen ten or more times. The chain carries TRBV2 and TRBJ1-5; D perhaps matches TRBD1 (6 bases). There are 13 residues in the CDR3. Germline V CDR1 and CDR2: SNHLY, FYNNEI. Between the trimmed V and J ends, which lost 8 bases and 7 bases, there was a span of 15 bases. In DNA, the CDR3 is TGTGCCAGCCAGGGGAGGGAGAAGCAGCCCCAGCATTTT. Translated: CASQGREKQPQHF.

At least ten counts were recorded for this clonotype. The chain joins TRBV3-1 to TRBJ1-5; D ambiguous. The CDR3 is made up of 15 amino acids. V was pared by 0 bases and J by 3 bases, with 9 bases between. Germline CDR1 reads LGHDT; CDR2 reads YNNKEL (reference sequence). Here the CDR3 DNA reads TGTGCCAGCAGCCAAGATACGGCAGCCAATCAGCCCCAGCATTTT. It yields the protein CASSQDTAANQPQHF.

This clonotype was observed a handful of times. The chain combines TRBV3-1 with TRBJ1-4; 8 bases match TRBD1. The J segment lost 4 bases and the V segment lost 9 bases, leaving 7 bases of the junction unmatched. This CDR3 has 14 residues. Germline CDR1 is LGHDT and CDR2 is YNNKEL (reference sequence). The CDR3 nucleotides are TGTGCCAGTACGTCAGGGGGCTTTAATGAAAAACTGTTTTTT. Its protein product is CASTSGGFNEKLFF.

This clonotype was recorded a few times. The chain joins TRBV5-1 to TRBJ1-2; 8 positions agree with TRBD1. Per the germline V gene, CDR1 is SGHRS and CDR2 is YFSETQ. V shed 2 bases and J 3 bases; nucleotides not matched to a gene: 6. The CDR3 contains 15 residues. In DNA form, the CDR3 reads TGCGCCAGCAGCTTATACAGGGGGGCGGACTATGGCTACACCTTC. Amino acids: CASSLYRGADYGYTF.

This clonotype showed up many times. The chain employs TRBV28 and TRBJ2-1, with D possibly called TRBD1 or TRBD2 (5 bases each). V lost 2 bases to trimming and J lost 6 bases, with 11 bases between them. Looked up from germline, CDR1 is MDHEN and CDR2 is SYDVKM. CDR3 length: 14 residues. CDR3 sequence (DNA): TGTGCCAGCAGTTTAGGGGGTCTAGGCAATGAGCAGTTCTTC. As protein: CASSLGGLGNEQFF.

Remarks on this clonotype: A read error is possible here, since a much larger clone lies one base away. This chain joins TRBV10-1 and TRBJ2-3; 7 bases align to TRBD2. CDR1 and CDR2 (germline): WNHNN, SYGVQD (reference sequence). The CDR3 is made up of 15 amino acids. Trimming took 5 bases from V and 6 from J; bases not matched to a gene: 11. CDR3 amino acids: CASSIGLAVRDTQYF. The CDR3, as DNA: TGCGCCAGCAGTATAGGCCTAGCGGTACGGGATACGCAGTATTTT.

This clonotype was detected many times. The chain has TRBV7-9 and TRBJ2-1; D unresolved. Trimming left V 5 bases short and J 5 bases short, with 10 bases between. CDR1 is SEHNR, CDR2 FQNEAQ, per germline (reference sequence). This CDR3 spans 13 amino acids. As DNA, the CDR3 is TGTGCCAGCAGCCCTAGATGGGACAATGAGCAGTTCTTC. This codes for CASSPRWDNEQFF.

Comment on this clonotype: A read error is possible here, since a much larger clone lies one base away. V gene TRBV20-1 combines with J gene TRBJ1-6; D may be TRBD1 (6 bases). The CDR3 loop spans 15 amino acids. Trimming removed 5 bases from V and 4 bases from J, with 15 bases in between. The V gene's germline CDR1 is DFQATT and CDR2 SNEGSKA (reference sequence). The CDR3 DNA reads TGCAGTGCTGGACAGACAGTCGCATATAATTCACCCCTCCACTTT. It specifies CSAGQTVAYNSPLHF.

This sequence joins TRBV7-9 and TRBJ2-7, with unresolved D. The germline V gene encodes CDR1 SEHNR and CDR2 FQNEAQ (reference sequence). This CDR3 contains 12 residues. Trimming took off 5 bases at V and 2 bases at J, with 7 bases between the two ends. The CDR3 region is CASSPKAYEQYF. CDR3 sequence (DNA): TGTGCCAGCAGCCCAAAGGCCTACGAGCAGTACTTC.

In its sample, this clonotype was seen a few times. The genes are TRBV5-1 and TRBJ2-5; 7 bases fit TRBD1. This CDR3 contains 12 residues. The V segment lost 6 bases and the J segment 2 bases; nucleotides outside the gene matches: 1. The V gene's germline CDR1 is SGHRS and CDR2 YFSETQ. CDR3 region: CASTGQQETQYF. CDR3 DNA: TGCGCCAGCACGGGACAGCAAGAGACCCAGTACTTC. Supplemented by reference TRBV5-1 and TRBJ2-5, the full variable domain reads KAGVTQTPRYLIKTRGQQVTLSCSPISGHRSVSWYQQTPGQGLQFLFEYFSETQRNKGNFPGRFSGRQFSNSRSEMNVSTLELGDSALYLCASTGQQETQYFGPGTRLLVL.

At least ten counts were recorded for this clonotype. This rearrangement joins TRBV11-3 to TRBJ2-7, with no clear D. Looked up from germline, CDR1 is SGHNT and CDR2 is YENEEA. V was clipped by 4 bases and J by 1 base, with 8 bases between them. There are 13 residues in the CDR3. CDR3 amino acids: CASSSTSSYEQYF. DNA for the CDR3: TGTGCCAGCAGCTCAACAAGTTCCTACGAGCAGTACTTC.

This clonotype came up many times. J is TRBJ2-3 and V is TRBV7-9; the D gene is possibly TRBD2 (6 bases). This CDR3 is 15 amino acids long. With 4 bases removed from V and 3 bases from J, the gap between germline ends came to 14 bases. The germline gives CDR1 SEHNR, CDR2 FQNEAQ (reference sequence). The CDR3 spells CASSSAGWQTDTQYF. In DNA form, the CDR3 reads TGTGCCAGCAGCTCAGCGGGTTGGCAAACAGATACGCAGTATTTT.

Many counts were recorded for this clonotype. The chain carries TRBV18 and TRBJ2-3; 11 positions match TRBD1. The CDR3 consists of 15 residues. Germline CDR1 KGHSH, CDR2 LQKENI. Germline trimming cut 8 bases from V and 6 bases from J; bases unmatched to any gene: 10. CDR3 protein: CASSPRTGGADTQYF. CDR3 nucleotide sequence: TGTGCCAGCAGCCCCCGGACAGGGGGCGCGGATACGCAGTATTTT.

Here the CDR3 DNA reads TGTGCCAGCAGCCAGATCGAGGGGGCCCGATCAAATGAGCAGTTCTTC. Translated: CASSQIEGARSNEQFF. The chain joins TRBV4-2 to TRBJ2-1; 7 positions match TRBD1. Germline assignment: CDR1 LGHNA and CDR2 YNFKEQ. The CDR3 is 16 amino acids. J was trimmed by 7 bases and V by 3 bases; bases with no gene match: 12.

V is TRBV4-2 and J is TRBJ2-7, with D maybe TRBD2 (5 bases). Germline CDR1 reads LGHNA; CDR2 reads YNFKEQ. The V end lost 1 base, the J end lost 6 bases, and 13 bases lay between the germline ends. This CDR3 is 14 amino acids long. Here the CDR3 reads CASSQVGYEGEQYF. CDR3 sequence (DNA): TGTGCCAGCAGCCAAGTGGGGTATGAGGGCGAGCAGTACTTC.

The chain is built from TRBV29-1 and TRBJ2-1; unclear D gene. Trimming shortened V by 4 bases and J by 0 bases, and 7 bases separated the two germline ends. CDR1 is SQVTM and CDR2 is ANQGSEA in the germline V gene. The CDR3 consists of 13 residues. The CDR3, as DNA: TGCAGCGTTGTACTTCGCTCCTACAATGAGCAGTTCTTC. This gives the protein CSVVLRSYNEQFF.

This clonotype has at least ten counts. CDR3 protein: CASSPAGRGETQYF. As DNA, the CDR3 is TGTGCCAGCAGCCCAGCGGGAAGGGGAGAGACCCAGTACTTC. The chain uses TRBV3-1 and TRBJ2-5; 7 nucleotides align to TRBD2. This CDR3 spans 14 amino acids. After removal of 4 bases from V and 4 bases from J, the junction contained 6 bases not matched to a gene. Germline V gene sequence: CDR1 LGHDT, CDR2 YNNKEL (reference sequence).

The gene calls are TRBV27 and TRBJ1-6; possible D gene TRBD1, 6 bases. There are 16 residues in the CDR3. V was trimmed by 4 bases and J by 12 bases, leaving 22 bases between them. The V gene's germline CDR1 is MNHEY and CDR2 SMNVEV (reference sequence). The CDR3 is CASSSLLPTGRGPLHF. Written as DNA, the CDR3 is TGTGCCAGCAGTTCCCTCCTCCCTACAGGGCGGGGACCCCTCCACTTT.